This is a list of T cell receptor beta chains from one sample in a study of OX40 agonist ivuxolimab in advanced cancers. The data were produced by immunoSEQ multiplex PCR, yet TCRdb's version contains in-frame clones alone and is incomplete. The sample records about 100,000 clones, around 93% being singletons. Specimen: CD4+ or CD8+ T cells sorted from blood, collected in a trial of the OX40 agonist ivuxolimab. The receptor source for this set is an adult with an advanced solid tumor such as melanoma, head and neck, liver or kidney cancer. The conserved cysteine and the conserved F or W are not part of the CDR3 here. Not every row has a clone size; where given, it reads once, few, many or a size class.

abundance: .; v_gene: TRBV7-9; j_gene: TRBJ2-3; len: 15; CDR3aa: ASSYPTSGGYTDTQY
abundance: .; v_gene: TRBV11-2; j_gene: TRBJ2-1; len: 16; CDR3aa: ASSLTTLTSGATNEQF
abundance: .; v_gene: TRBV6-5; j_gene: TRBJ1-1; len: 12; CDR3aa: ASSTNRENTEAF
abundance: .; v_gene: TRBV2; j_gene: TRBJ1-6; len: 14; CDR3aa: ASSPGQGGHNSPLH
abundance: few; v_gene: TRBV6-5; j_gene: TRBJ2-1; len: 14; CDR3aa: ASSSLAGIKEGEQF
abundance: .; v_gene: TRBV14; j_gene: TRBJ2-1; len: 13; CDR3aa: ASSQRQGAGNEQF
abundance: .; v_gene: TRBV29-1; j_gene: TRBJ2-7; len: 12; CDR3aa: SVKQGEFSYEQY
abundance: .; v_gene: TRBV6-5; j_gene: TRBJ2-7; len: 13; CDR3aa: ASSKSPGQGNEQY
abundance: .; v_gene: TRBV4-1; j_gene: TRBJ2-7; len: 13; CDR3aa: ASSQDSAGTYEQY
abundance: .; v_gene: TRBV27; j_gene: TRBJ1-5; len: 14; CDR3aa: ASSLLGARGNQPQH
abundance: .; v_gene: TRBV19; j_gene: TRBJ2-1; len: 11; CDR3aa: ASRRTGTSEQF
abundance: .; v_gene: TRBV28; j_gene: TRBJ1-1; len: 14; CDR3aa: ASTELAGLLTTEAF
abundance: .; v_gene: TRBV18; j_gene: TRBJ2-7; len: 13; CDR3aa: ASSPTPAGDYEQY
abundance: .; v_gene: TRBV6-1; j_gene: TRBJ1-4; len: 11; CDR3aa: ASSEGNIGKLF
abundance: .; v_gene: TRBV19; j_gene: TRBJ2-5; len: 13; CDR3aa: ASSIRLDRSETQY
abundance: .; v_gene: TRBV18; j_gene: TRBJ2-7; len: 11; CDR3aa: ASSQRGSYEQY
abundance: once; v_gene: TRBV6-1; j_gene: TRBJ2-2; len: 15; CDR3aa: ASSDASGGRGTGELF
abundance: .; v_gene: TRBV5-5; j_gene: TRBJ2-2; len: 13; CDR3aa: ASSFRQVNTGELF
abundance: .; v_gene: TRBV5-1; j_gene: TRBJ2-1; len: 13; CDR3aa: ASSLIGEYYNEQF
abundance: .; v_gene: TRBV2; j_gene: TRBJ2-1; len: 10; CDR3aa: ASSESRVDQF
abundance: .; v_gene: TRBV5-1; j_gene: TRBJ2-5; len: 11; CDR3aa: ASSLQGKETQY
abundance: .; v_gene: TRBV18; j_gene: TRBJ2-7; len: 11; CDR3aa: ASSPRVSYEQY
abundance: .; v_gene: TRBV6-5; j_gene: TRBJ2-1; len: 10; CDR3aa: ASSSTPGIQF
abundance: .; v_gene: TRBV6-6; j_gene: TRBJ1-1; len: 13; CDR3aa: ASSCTGQVNTEAF
abundance: .; v_gene: TRBV6-1; j_gene: TRBJ1-5; len: 13; CDR3aa: ASIDRPEGNQPQH
abundance: .; v_gene: TRBV30; j_gene: TRBJ2-7; len: 10; CDR3aa: AWRGRGNEQY
abundance: .; v_gene: TRBV9; j_gene: TRBJ2-3; len: 13; CDR3aa: ASSRTTPNTDTQY
abundance: few; v_gene: TRBV2; j_gene: TRBJ2-5; len: 12; CDR3aa: ASSGVGGVETQY
abundance: .; v_gene: TRBV10-1; j_gene: TRBJ2-2; len: 9; CDR3aa: ASSDAGELF
abundance: .; v_gene: TRBV19; j_gene: TRBJ2-7; len: 14; CDR3aa: ASSAGQGAPSYEQY
abundance: .; v_gene: TRBV19; j_gene: TRBJ1-2; len: 12; CDR3aa: ASSIGENQLGYT
abundance: .; v_gene: TRBV6-5; j_gene: TRBJ1-3; len: 13; CDR3aa: ASSSDRRTGNTIY
abundance: .; v_gene: TRBV5-1; j_gene: TRBJ2-1; len: 9; CDR3aa: ASSLDWEQF
abundance: .; v_gene: TRBV30; j_gene: TRBJ2-3; len: 10; CDR3aa: AWSQGADTQY